The 11 T cell receptor beta chains reported below all come from one sample, sequenced in a study of T cell changes during pregnancy in multiple sclerosis. The method was immunoSEQ multiplex PCR; TCRdb's version includes in-frame clones alone and lacks a portion of them. The sample includes 50,000 or so clones, roughly 94% seen only once; the top ten take about 0.56%. The starting material was CD4+ T cells from peripheral blood mononuclear cells, obtained in the second trimester of pregnancy. The receptors were gathered from a female donor with multiple sclerosis, enrolled in a pregnancy study.

The chain uses TRBV19 and TRBJ2-3; 8 bases align to TRBD1. CDR3 length: 14 residues. V lost 7 bases and J lost 1; bases outside the gene matches: 4. The germline V gene has CDR1 LNHDA and CDR2 SQIVND (reference sequence). The DNA of the CDR3 is TGTGCCAGTATGGACAGGGTGGGCACAGATACGCAGTATTTT. As protein: CASMDRVGTDTQYF.

The chain links TRBV19 to TRBJ2-1, with D uncertain. CDR3 length equals 12 residues. V was shortened by 5 bases and J by 10 bases, with 12 bases between the two germline ends. Germline CDR1 LNHDA, CDR2 SQIVND (reference sequence). CDR3 in DNA: TGTGCCAGTAGTGCCCCGCGCCTCGAGCAGTTCTTC. The encoded protein is CASSAPRLEQFF.

The V and J genes are TRBV18 and TRBJ2-5; a weak D match, TRBD1 (6 bases). This CDR3 is built from 14 residues. From germline, CDR1 is KGHSH and CDR2 LQKENI. Trimming left V 6 bases short and J 7 bases short, with 18 bases between. The CDR3 spells CASSLLSEGGTQYF. DNA of the CDR3: TGTGCCAGCTCCCTCCTATCGGAAGGGGGGACCCAGTACTTC.

This chain uses TRBV4-2 with TRBJ1-2; 8 positions agree with TRBD1. V trimming: 0 bases; J trimming: 6 bases; junction bases outside the gene matches: 9. The CDR3 consists of 16 residues. Germline V gene sequence: CDR1 LGHNA, CDR2 YNFKEQ. The CDR3 coding sequence is TGTGCCAGCAGCCAAGACGGGCAGGGGGCGCAAAATGGCTACACCTTC. As protein: CASSQDGQGAQNGYTF.

The chain has TRBV7-2 and TRBJ1-1; D is ambiguous. Germline values: CDR1 SGHTA, CDR2 FQGNSA. The V end was cut by 5 bases, the J end by 4 bases, with 11 bases between. The CDR3 length is 13 residues. CDR3 DNA: TGTGCCAGCAGCACCCCGGTTCTCACTGAAGCTTTCTTT. Translated, it gives CASSTPVLTEAFF.

Written as DNA, the CDR3 is TGTGCCAGCAGCTTGGGGCGGGGGGCATTCTCCTACGAGCAGTACTTC. It is translated as CASSLGRGAFSYEQYF. This chain joins TRBV5-6 and TRBJ2-7; the match to TRBD2 covers 8 bases. This CDR3 is 16 amino acids long. The V segment lost 0 bases and the J segment 0 bases; nucleotides outside the gene matches: 5. From germline, CDR1 is SGHDT and CDR2 YYEEEE.

The genes are TRBV23-1 and TRBJ1-5; 9 nucleotides match TRBD1. TRBV23-1 is given ORF status, its function remaining uncertain. The length of the CDR3 is 17 residues. The V gene end was trimmed by 0 bases and the J gene end by 3 bases; junction bases not matched to a gene: 6. CDR3 sequence: CASSQSRDRVYNQPQHF. CDR3 nucleotide sequence: TGCGCCAGCAGTCAATCGCGGGACAGGGTTTACAATCAGCCCCAGCATTTT.

Worth noting for this clone: An end of the junction differs from the germline gene, which may be a read error. The V call is TRBV7-7, the J call TRBJ2-2, with 8 bases identical to TRBD2. The CDR3 has 14 amino acids. The germline gives CDR1 SSHAT, CDR2 FNYEAQ (reference sequence). Written as DNA, the CDR3 is TGTGCTAGCAGCCTCGGACTAGCAGTCGGGGAGCTGTTTTTT. Encoded protein: CASSLGLAVGELFF.

The V and J genes are TRBV7-9 and TRBJ2-5; 10 bases agree with TRBD2. Trimming at V came to 1 base and at J to 2 bases, leaving 7 bases not matched to a gene. Per the germline V gene, CDR1 is SEHNR and CDR2 is FQNEAQ (reference sequence). This CDR3 contains 17 residues. For the CDR3, the DNA is TGTGCCAGCAGCTTAGGTCTAGCGGGGGTTAGTCAAGAGACCCAGTACTTC. Translation: CASSLGLAGVSQETQYF.

The chain employs TRBV5-4 and TRBJ1-1; TRBD1 aligns across 8 bases. The CDR3 loop spans 14 amino acids. Per the germline V gene, CDR1 is SGHNT and CDR2 is YYREEE (reference sequence). Unmatched junction bases numbered 8, after V lost 4 bases and J lost 6 bases. CDR3 sequence: CASSPTGARSEAFF. The CDR3 nucleotides are TGTGCCAGCAGCCCGACAGGGGCCCGCTCTGAAGCTTTCTTT.

This sequence joins TRBV7-3 and TRBJ2-7, with D tentatively TRBD2 (5 bases). This CDR3 is 13 amino acids long. Germline CDR1 is SGHTA and CDR2 is FQGTGA. The germline V and J ends were trimmed by 2 bases and 4 bases, with 9 bases remaining between them. CDR3 DNA: TGTGCCAGCAGCTTAGGGGAGAGGTACGAGCAGTACTTC. It codes for CASSLGERYEQYF.